The next 8 T cell receptor beta chains were all read from a single sample in a study of preoperative IRX-2 immunotherapy in early breast cancer. The table came from immunoSEQ multiplex PCR; TCRdb's copy has only in-frame clones and leaves some out. The sample consists of under 50,000 clones, 82% of them appearing once. Treatment given: preoperative locoregional IRX-2 cytokine immunotherapy. The source was lymph node tissue, collected after IRX-2 immunotherapy. Receptors originate from a human donor with breast cancer.

This clone was seen just once. The J gene is TRBJ1-4, the V gene TRBV6-8; TRBD1 might be the D (6 bases). V lost 2 bases, J lost 4 bases, and 14 bases lay in between. CDR1 is MNHGY and CDR2 is SAAAGT in the germline V gene. This CDR3 region has 16 residues. The CDR3 DNA sequence: TGTGCCAGCAGTTACGGGGGGCCGGCCCATAATGAAAAACTGTTTTTT. Protein sequence: CASSYGGPAHNEKLFF.

The chain employs TRBV11-3 and TRBJ2-2, with D unresolved. V lost 3 bases and J lost 2, with 13 bases in between. The CDR3 is 16 residues long. Germline V gene data show CDR1 as SGHNT and CDR2 as YENEEA. CDR3 bases: TGTGCCAGCAGCTTGAGAATCGTGGGCAACACCGGGGAGCTGTTTTTT. Translation gives CASSLRIVGNTGELFF.

The chain employs TRBV14 and TRBJ1-2; tentatively, D is TRBD1 (6 bases). CDR3 length: 14 residues. Germline lookup yields CDR1 SGHDN and CDR2 FVKESK. V was pared by 4 bases and J by 7 bases, with 16 bases between. CDR3 sequence reads: CASSLRGDYGGYTF. DNA of the CDR3: TGTGCCAGCAGCCTCAGGGGAGATTACGGTGGCTACACCTTC.

The chain joins TRBV11-3 to TRBJ2-2, with D perhaps matching TRBD2 (6 bases). CDR3 length equals 15 residues. The V gene lost 2 bases and the J gene lost 5 bases, with 12 bases spanning the gap. CDR1 is SGHNT, CDR2 YENEEA, per germline. In DNA, the CDR3 is TGTGCCAGCAGCTTAATTGCGGGGAGGACCGGGGAGCTGTTTTTT. Translating gives CASSLIAGRTGELFF. The entire variable domain, with the rest obtained from reference TRBV11-3 and TRBJ2-2, is as follows: EAGVVQSPRYKIIEKKQPVAFWCNPISGHNTLYWYLQNLGQGPELLIRYENEEAVDDSQLPKDRFSAERLKGVDSTLKIQPAELGDSAVYLCASSLIAGRTGELFFGEGSRLTVL.

The chain uses TRBV28 and TRBJ2-7; 10 bases align to TRBD2. CDR1 and CDR2 from the germline V gene are MDHEN and SYDVKM. Trimming took 4 bases from V and 5 from J; bases not matched to a gene: 17. This CDR3 has 18 amino acids. The DNA for the CDR3 is TGTGCCAGCAGTTCCCCCCGATTAATAGCGGGGGGAAGCGACGAGCAGTACTTC. Its protein is CASSSPRLIAGGSDEQYF.

The chain employs TRBV11-3 and TRBJ2-7; 11 bases line up with TRBD1. The CDR3 has 16 amino acids. Germline lookup yields CDR1 SGHNT and CDR2 YENEEA. J lost 1 base, V lost 3 bases, and 5 bases had no gene match. The CDR3 spells CASSLARDRGSYEQYF. CDR3 coding DNA: TGTGCCAGCAGCTTGGCTCGGGACAGGGGGTCCTACGAGCAGTACTTC.

The chain joins TRBV7-1 to TRBJ1-2, with a weak D call TRBD1 (5 bases). TRBV7-1 is an ORF, and what it does is uncertain. The CDR3 sequence is 13 residues long. Trimming took off 4 bases at V and 4 bases at J, with 10 bases between the two ends. The CDR3 sequence: CASSFDRTYGYTF. CDR3 coding DNA: TGTGCCAGCAGCTTCGACAGAACCTATGGCTACACCTTC.

The chain is built from TRBV11-3 and TRBJ2-7; the D is unclear. Germline V gene sequence: CDR1 SGHNT, CDR2 YENEEA. V was cut by 5 bases and J by 3 bases, with 20 bases left in between. The CDR3 extends over 16 amino acids. CDR3 amino acids: CASSPDDFTSLYEQYF. For the CDR3, the DNA is TGTGCCAGCAGCCCGGATGACTTCACTTCCCTCTACGAGCAGTACTTC.